One T cell receptor (beta chain) is described in this entry. Antigen: not known. The source of the sample is a study of cytomegalovirus exposure and HLA in healthy donors. Study-wide results and caveats: A later analysis linked a missense DCLRE1C variant to TCR beta V- and J-gene trimming.

A multiplex PCR was run with 60 Vbeta primers and 13 Jbeta primers. Source study methods: An analysis that came later counted some 80 million unique TCR beta chains, approximately 10 million shared. Profiling relied on immunoSEQ multiplex PCR, and the TCRdb table lists in-frame clones only, not all of them. The V and J calls and clone size are taken from that table; D and trimming were inferred from the DNA. The profile shows 80,000 to 100,000 clones, approximately 71% of them singletons. Per the germline V gene, CDR1 is SGHDT and CDR2 is YYEEEE. This CDR3 region has 13 residues. V was cut by 0 bases and J by 1 base, with 4 bases left in between.

Specimen: PBMCs. The chain links TRBV5-6 to TRBJ1-1; D is uncertain. This TCR was recovered from a woman aged 18-29 years in good health and CMV-seropositive. The CDR3 DNA follows: TGTGCCAGCAGCTTGGGGCCGAACACTGAAGCTTTCTTT. The encoded protein is CASSLGPNTEAFF.